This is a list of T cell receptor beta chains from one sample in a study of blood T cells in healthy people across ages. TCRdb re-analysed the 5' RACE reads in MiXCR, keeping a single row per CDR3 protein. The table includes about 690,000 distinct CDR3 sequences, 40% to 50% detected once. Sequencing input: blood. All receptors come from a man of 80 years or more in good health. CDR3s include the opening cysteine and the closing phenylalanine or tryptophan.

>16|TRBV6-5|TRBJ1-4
CASSYTTGATNEKLFF
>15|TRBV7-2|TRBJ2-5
CASSLSGGHKETQYF
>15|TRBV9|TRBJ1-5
CASSVGGNSNQPQHF
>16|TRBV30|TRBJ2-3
CAWTRIWSGSADTQYF
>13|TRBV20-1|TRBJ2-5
CSARPGAQETQYF
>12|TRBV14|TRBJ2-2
CASSQESRELFF
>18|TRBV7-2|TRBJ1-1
CASSSGDRGLRKNTEAFF
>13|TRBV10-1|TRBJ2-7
CASSPTARAGQYF
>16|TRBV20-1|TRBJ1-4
CSARDREGGWNEKLFF
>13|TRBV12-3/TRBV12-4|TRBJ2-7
CASSTGQKYEQYF
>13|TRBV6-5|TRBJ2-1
CASSSVRPPEQFF
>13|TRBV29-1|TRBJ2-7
CSVEDRVGYEQYF
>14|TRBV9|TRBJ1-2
CASSVGQGVYGYTF
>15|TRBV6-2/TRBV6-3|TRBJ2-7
CASSYTGTSGYEQYF
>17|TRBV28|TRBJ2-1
CASRTTTQGASYNEQFF
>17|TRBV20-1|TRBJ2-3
CSAHLRAGGPGMDTQYF
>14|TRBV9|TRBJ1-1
CASSALGFDTEAFF
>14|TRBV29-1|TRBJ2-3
CSVVDRASTDTQYF
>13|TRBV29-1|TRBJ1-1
CSVEKQANTEAFF
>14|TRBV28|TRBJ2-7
CASHPGQAKYGQYF
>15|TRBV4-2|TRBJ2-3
CASSRATVGADTQYF
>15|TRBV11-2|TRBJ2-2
CASSGQFINTGELFF
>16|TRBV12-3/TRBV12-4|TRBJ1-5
CASRQQEQNSNQPQHF
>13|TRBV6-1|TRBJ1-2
CASRGDSPSGYTF
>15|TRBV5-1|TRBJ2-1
CASSLVVPSDNEQFF
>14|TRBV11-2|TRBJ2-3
CASSLNIGTDTQYF
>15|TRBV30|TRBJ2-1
CAWSVGTRSYNEQFF
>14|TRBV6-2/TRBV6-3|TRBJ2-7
CASSLEAVTYEQYF
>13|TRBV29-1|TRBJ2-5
CSVQSSGQGTQYF
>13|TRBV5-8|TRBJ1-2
CASSRTGIAGYTF
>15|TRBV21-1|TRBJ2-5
CARTSDRGPQETQYF
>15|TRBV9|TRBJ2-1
CASSVGGVSANEQFF
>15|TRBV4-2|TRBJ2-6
CASSQDPSGANVLTF
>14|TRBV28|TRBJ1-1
CASLVGGVNTEAFF
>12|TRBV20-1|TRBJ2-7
CSAIDSSYEQYF
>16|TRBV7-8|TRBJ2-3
CASSLDSGLSTDTQYF
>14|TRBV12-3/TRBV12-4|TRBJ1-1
CASSATDSNTEAFF
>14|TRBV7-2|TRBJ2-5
CASSPGGYRETQYF
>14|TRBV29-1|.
CSVDSGVSYNEQYF
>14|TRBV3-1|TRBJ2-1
CASSYTYRDNEQFF
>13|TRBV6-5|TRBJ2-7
CASTKGGTYEQYF
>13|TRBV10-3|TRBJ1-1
CAIKGTGNTEAFF
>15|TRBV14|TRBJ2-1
CASSGPQWHTVEQFF